This is a list of T cell receptor beta chains from one sample in a study of circulating and synovial CD4+ cells in juvenile arthritis. Profiling relied on immunoSEQ multiplex PCR, and the TCRdb table lists in-frame clones only, not all of them. Of fewer than 35,000 clones listed, 93% are singletons. The sequenced material came from CD4+ T cells from blood. The source of these receptors is a human donor with juvenile idiopathic arthritis. The CDR3 runs from the conserved cysteine through the conserved F or W. The D gene is left open where the match is weak. Some rows have no size entry. The others give once, few or many, or a class for an expanded clone.

D gene	V gene	clone size	J gene	CDR3 protein	CDR3 DNA
.	TRBV28	.	TRBJ1-5	CASSGPGVNQPQHF	TGTGCCAGCAGTGGTCCAGGGGTAAATCAGCCCCAGCATTTT
TRBD1	TRBV28	.	TRBJ2-7	CASTLRGGQPYEQYF	TGTGCCAGCACCCTCCGAGGGGGACAGCCGTACGAGCAGTACTTC
TRBD2	TRBV4-2	.	TRBJ2-3	CASSTRDRLAGGLELDTQYF	TGTGCCAGCAGTACAAGGGATCGACTAGCGGGGGGGCTAGAGTTAGATACGCAGTATTTT
TRBD1	TRBV4-1	.	TRBJ2-7	CASSQDYFQGARYEQYF	TGCGCCAGCAGCCAAGACTATTTTCAGGGGGCTAGATACGAGCAGTACTTC
TRBD2	TRBV6-5	.	TRBJ2-1	CASSFGAGGIYNEQFF	TGTGCCAGCAGTTTTGGTGCGGGGGGAATATACAATGAGCAGTTCTTC
TRBD1	TRBV6-1	.	TRBJ2-7	CASSAGGQGENEQYF	TGTGCCAGCAGTGCGGGGGGACAGGGGGAAAACGAGCAGTACTTC
.	TRBV7-2	.	TRBJ2-3	CASSPTFSDTQYF	TGTGCCAGCAGCCCTACGTTCTCGGATACGCAGTATTTT
.	TRBV28	once	TRBJ1-5	CASSAQGRSQHF	TGTGCCAGCAGTGCTCAGGGAAGATCCCAGCATTTT
TRBD1	TRBV5-1	.	TRBJ2-7	CASSFGQGAHEQYF	TGCGCCAGCAGCTTTGGACAGGGGGCACACGAGCAGTACTTC
.	TRBV6-5	.	TRBJ2-7	CASSQTGKESYEQYF	TGTGCCAGCAGTCAAACAGGGAAGGAATCCTACGAGCAGTACTTC
TRBD2	TRBV5-4	.	TRBJ2-5	CASSKTSGREGGETQYF	TGTGCCAGCAGCAAAACTAGCGGGAGAGAGGGGGGGGAGACCCAGTACTTC
TRBD1	TRBV4-2	.	TRBJ2-7	CASSQMGQAYEQYF	TGTGCCAGCAGCCAAATGGGACAGGCCTACGAGCAGTACTTC
.	TRBV25-1	.	TRBJ2-3	CASTGLWGDTDTQYF	TGTGCCAGCACTGGACTTTGGGGGGACACAGATACGCAGTATTTT
TRBD1	TRBV7-3	.	TRBJ2-1	CASSLTGSSYNEQFF	TGTGCCAGCAGCTTGACAGGGAGCTCCTACAATGAGCAGTTCTTC
.	TRBV6-5	.	TRBJ1-3	CASSRTGTGNTIYF	TGTGCCAGCAGTCGAACAGGGACTGGAAACACCATATATTTT
TRBD1	TRBV27	once	TRBJ1-5	CASSLRPPGTGGDQPQHF	TGTGCCAGCAGTTTACGGCCTCCCGGGACAGGGGGGGATCAGCCCCAGCATTTT
.	TRBV2	.	TRBJ2-5	CASSPLQVLQETQYF	TGTGCCAGCAGTCCTTTACAGGTCCTCCAAGAGACCCAGTACTTC
.	TRBV4-1	.	TRBJ1-1	CASSSPGGRSGTEAFF	TGCGCCAGCAGCTCGCCGGGGGGGAGGAGTGGCACTGAAGCTTTCTTT
.	TRBV30	once	TRBJ2-7	CAWSQQGYEQYF	TGTGCCTGGAGCCAACAGGGCTACGAGCAGTACTTC
TRBD2	TRBV7-9	.	TRBJ2-7	CASSYATAGGPLEQYF	TGTGCCAGCAGCTACGCCACAGCGGGAGGGCCGCTCGAGCAGTACTTC
.	TRBV28	.	TRBJ1-2	CASTAANYGYTF	TGTGCCAGCACCGCAGCGAACTATGGCTACACCTTC
.	TRBV7-7	.	TRBJ2-1	CASSSLEGEQFF	TGTGCCAGCAGCTCGCTGGAGGGGGAGCAGTTCTTC
.	TRBV19	.	TRBJ2-5	CASSGETQYF	TGTGCCAGTTCGGGAGAGACCCAGTACTTC
TRBD1	TRBV11-3	.	TRBJ2-7	CASSRDRGYEQYF	TGTGCCAGCAGCCGCGACAGGGGTTACGAGCAGTACTTC
.	TRBV18	.	TRBJ1-3	CASSSDSLSGNTIYF	TGTGCCAGCTCGTCGGACAGCCTCTCTGGAAACACCATATATTTT
.	TRBV19	.	TRBJ1-3	CASSPSDHSGNTIYF	TGTGCCAGTAGTCCGAGCGACCACTCTGGAAACACCATATATTTT
TRBD2	TRBV7-2	.	TRBJ2-1	CASSLAGSSYNEQFF	TGTGCCAGCAGCCTAGCGGGGAGCTCCTACAATGAGCAGTTCTTC
TRBD1	TRBV28	once	TRBJ2-3	CASSWTGGTDTQYF	TGTGCCAGCAGCTGGACAGGGGGCACAGATACGCAGTATTTT
.	TRBV6-1	.	TRBJ1-4	CASRTGPNEKLFF	TGTGCCAGCAGGACAGGCCCTAATGAAAAACTGTTTTTT
TRBD2	TRBV5-1	.	TRBJ2-7	CASSLTRTSGSSYEQYF	TGCGCCAGCAGCCTGACTCGGACTAGCGGAAGCTCCTACGAGCAGTACTTC
TRBD1	TRBV29-1	.	TRBJ1-1	CSVRSGGPEAFF	TGCAGCGTGCGCTCAGGGGGCCCTGAAGCTTTCTTT
TRBD2	TRBV5-1	.	TRBJ2-1	CASSLGGLAGVDEQFF	TGCGCCAGCAGCTTGGGAGGACTAGCGGGAGTCGATGAGCAGTTCTTC
.	TRBV19	.	TRBJ2-7	CASSIRGMGFGEQYF	TGTGCCAGTAGTATAAGGGGGATGGGGTTTGGCGAGCAGTACTTC
.	TRBV7-9	.	TRBJ2-7	CASSLLGQGGNEQYF	TGTGCCAGCAGCTTATTGGGGCAGGGGGGTAACGAGCAGTACTTC
.	TRBV5-1	.	TRBJ2-1	CASSLALGREPHNEQFF	TGCGCCAGCAGCTTGGCCTTAGGGCGGGAACCCCACAATGAGCAGTTCTTC
TRBD2	TRBV2	.	TRBJ2-1	CASSEPGLAGNEQFF	TGTGCCAGCAGTGAGCCGGGACTAGCGGGCAATGAGCAGTTCTTC
.	TRBV7-8	.	TRBJ2-1	CASSTLLQGNEQFF	TGTGCCAGCAGCACCCTGTTACAGGGCAATGAGCAGTTCTTC
.	TRBV5-1	.	TRBJ2-2	CASSLNSANTGELFF	TGCGCCAGCAGCTTAAATAGCGCGAACACCGGGGAGCTGTTTTTT
TRBD1	TRBV27	.	TRBJ2-4	CASWTTGSGIQYF	TGTGCCAGCTGGACGACAGGGAGTGGCATTCAGTACTTC
TRBD1	TRBV7-8	.	TRBJ2-7	CASSLHLQGEYEQYF	TGTGCCAGCAGCTTACATCTGCAGGGGGAGTACGAGCAGTACTTC
TRBD1	TRBV27	.	TRBJ1-2	CASSPYLRDRGTYGYTF	TGTGCCAGCAGTCCCTACCTGAGGGACAGGGGGACCTATGGCTACACCTTC
TRBD2	TRBV5-6	.	TRBJ2-3	CASSLRLAESTDTQYF	TGTGCCAGCAGCTTGCGACTAGCGGAAAGCACAGATACGCAGTATTTT
.	TRBV7-3	.	TRBJ2-2	CASSQGHSTGELFF	TGTGCCAGCAGTCAGGGTCATAGCACCGGGGAGCTGTTTTTT
.	TRBV10-3	.	TRBJ2-3	CAIGRAEASTDTQYF	TGTGCCATCGGGAGAGCGGAAGCTAGCACAGATACGCAGTATTTT
.	TRBV7-2	.	TRBJ1-4	CASSLDRPGMNEKLFF	TGTGCCAGCAGCTTAGATAGGCCGGGTATGAATGAAAAACTGTTTTTT
.	TRBV11-2	.	TRBJ1-5	CASSLTDSSNQPQHF	TGTGCCAGCAGCCTTACAGACAGCTCCAATCAGCCCCAGCATTTT
TRBD2	TRBV7-2	.	TRBJ2-3	CASSLGWTRPLTDTQYF	TGTGCCAGCAGCTTAGGGTGGACTAGACCTCTCACAGATACGCAGTATTTT
.	TRBV19	.	TRBJ2-2	CASSIDDSGELFF	TGTGCCAGTAGTATAGATGACTCCGGGGAGCTGTTTTTT
TRBD1	TRBV27	.	TRBJ1-1	CASSSQATGKAEAFF	TGTGCCAGCAGCTCCCAAGCGACAGGGAAGGCTGAAGCTTTCTTT
TRBD1	TRBV5-1	.	TRBJ2-1	CASSPVFTGGRGEQFF	TGCGCCAGCAGCCCGGTGTTTACAGGGGGCCGGGGTGAGCAGTTCTTC
.	TRBV29-1	.	TRBJ1-2	CSVHSGAANYGYTF	TGCAGCGTACACAGCGGGGCTGCTAACTATGGCTACACCTTC
TRBD1	TRBV7-8	once	TRBJ2-7	CASSLGPQGATYEQYF	TGTGCCAGCAGCTTAGGCCCACAGGGGGCCACCTACGAGCAGTACTTC
.	TRBV20-1	.	TRBJ1-1	CSALIGTEAFF	TGCAGTGCGCTGATCGGGACAGAAGCTTTCTTT
.	TRBV7-8	once	TRBJ2-7	CASSRRRIPDYEQYF	TGTGCCAGCAGCCGGCGGCGAATACCGGACTACGAGCAGTACTTC
.	TRBV5-8	.	TRBJ1-1	CASSLESGVNTEAFF	TGTGCCAGCAGCTTGGAGAGCGGGGTGAACACTGAAGCTTTCTTT
TRBD1	TRBV28	.	TRBJ2-7	CASQRKQGASYEQYF	TGTGCCAGCCAAAGGAAACAGGGGGCTTCCTACGAGCAGTACTTC
TRBD2	TRBV10-3	.	TRBJ2-5	CAIRATSGQETQYF	TGTGCCATCAGAGCGACTAGCGGTCAAGAGACCCAGTACTTC
TRBD2	TRBV30	.	TRBJ2-7	CAWSRNSGSYEQYF	TGTGCCTGGAGCAGAAATAGCGGGTCCTACGAGCAGTACTTC
.	TRBV27	.	TRBJ2-5	CASSFYRQETQYF	TGTGCCAGCAGTTTCTACAGACAAGAGACCCAGTACTTC